This T cell receptor beta chain was recorded in a study of OX40 agonist ivuxolimab in advanced cancers. Whole-study context: Across the patients, intravenous ivuxolimab was delivered every 2 weeks at 0.01 to 10 mg/kg.

Generated by immunoSEQ multiplex PCR, the TCRdb table keeps only in-frame clones and is missing some. The sample has tens of thousands of clones, around 94% seen once. At cycle 4 day 1, cycle 7 day 1, and baseline, blood was sampled. Regarding the study as a whole: At 0.1 to 3.0 mg/kg and by week 6, CD4+ and CD8+ T cells in the blood had expanded clonally.

CDR1 is SGHAT and CDR2 is FQNNGV in the germline V gene. V lost 3 bases and J lost 3; bases outside the gene matches: 7. This CDR3 has 16 amino acids. In the case of this clone: Its specificity is unknown.

The source material was CD4+ or CD8+ T cells sorted from blood, sampled in a trial of the OX40 agonist ivuxolimab. This receptor was identified in an adult with an advanced solid tumor such as melanoma, head and neck, liver or kidney cancer. The chain couples TRBV11-2 to TRBJ2-3; TRBD1 aligns across 9 bases. The CDR3 protein is CASSLGGQGRTDTQYF. DNA of the CDR3: TGTGCCAGCAGCTTGGGGGGACAGGGAAGGACAGATACGCAGTATTTT.